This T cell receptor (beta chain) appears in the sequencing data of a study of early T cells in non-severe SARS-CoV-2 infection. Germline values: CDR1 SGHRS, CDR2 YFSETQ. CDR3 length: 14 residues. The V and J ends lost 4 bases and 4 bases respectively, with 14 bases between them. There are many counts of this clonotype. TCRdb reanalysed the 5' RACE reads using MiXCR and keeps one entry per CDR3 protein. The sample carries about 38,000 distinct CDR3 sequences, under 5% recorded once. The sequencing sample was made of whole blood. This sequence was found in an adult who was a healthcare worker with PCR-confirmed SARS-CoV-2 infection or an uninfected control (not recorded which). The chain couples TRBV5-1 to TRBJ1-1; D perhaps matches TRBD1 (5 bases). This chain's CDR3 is CASSREPGPTEAFF. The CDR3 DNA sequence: TGCGCCAGCAGCCGGGAGCCGGGACCCACTGAAGCTTTCTTT.